This TCR beta chain originates from a study of T cell repertoires in aging, cancer and after chemotherapy. A mixed TRB-A/B primer pool amplified rearranged TRB by multiplex touch-down PCR. TCRdb re-called the multiplex PCR reads with MiXCR, one entry per CDR3 protein. The table lists fewer than 15,000 distinct CDR3 sequences, around 23% of them singletons, with 45% to 55% in the top ten. A word on this clonotype: At one end, the junction sequence differs from germline, possibly due to a read error.

Amplification of TCR beta used genomic DNA extracted from peripheral blood. This CDR3 comprises 12 residues. Germline CDR1 reads SGHTA; CDR2 reads FQGTGA. Source material: blood. V gene TRBV7-3 combines with J gene TRBJ1-1, with D perhaps TRBD1 (5 bases). This sequence was found in a human donor in good health. The CDR3 protein is CASSHRNTEAFF. The CDR3 DNA sequence: TGTGCCAGCAGTCACAGGAACACAGAAGCTTTCTTT.